This passage covers 7 T cell receptor beta chains from one sample sequenced in a study of CD8 T cells in Susac syndrome. Random hexamers were used to reverse transcribe an amount of about 0.5 to 1 ug RNA. Each CDR3 protein is one row after TCRdb ran MiXCR on the immunoSEQ multiplex PCR reads. The sample lists 95,000 or so distinct CDR3 sequences, about 93% seen once, with roughly 0.32% in the top ten. Sequenced: CD8+ T cells from PBMCs. The source is a human donor in good health.

This chain connects TRBV4-2 to TRBJ1-1; the D is unclear. The CDR3 loop spans 12 amino acids. Trimming shortened V by 3 bases and J by 8 bases, and 10 bases separated the two germline ends. Looked up from germline, CDR1 is LGHNA and CDR2 is YNFKEQ. This chain's CDR3 is CASSHQTGEAFF. In nucleotides, the CDR3 is TGTGCCAGCAGCCACCAGACGGGAGAAGCTTTCTTT.

The rearrangement joins TRBV9 to TRBJ2-7, with 7 bases lining up with TRBD1. The CDR3 has 15 residues. Germline V gene data show CDR1 as SGDLS and CDR2 as YYNGEE. V shed 4 bases and J 5 bases; nucleotides not matched to a gene: 12. The CDR3 sequence is CASSLGGQAGNEQYF. The CDR3 DNA reads as TGTGCCAGCAGCCTTGGAGGACAGGCTGGGAACGAGCAGTACTTC.

This chain uses TRBV27 with TRBJ1-1; 8 bases line up with TRBD1. V was clipped by 5 bases and J by 11 bases; unmatched bases: 10. This CDR3 is built from 13 residues. Germline values: CDR1 MNHEY, CDR2 SMNVEV (reference sequence). The CDR3: CASSVRGLERAFF. The CDR3 DNA sequence: TGTGCCAGCAGTGTCAGGGGGCTGGAACGGGCTTTCTTT.

The chain couples TRBV13 to TRBJ2-7; weak D call: TRBD1 (7 bases). CDR1 is PRHDT and CDR2 is FYEKMQ in the germline V gene (reference sequence). V was clipped by 5 bases and J by 0 bases, with 17 bases between them. The CDR3 is 16 residues long. The CDR3 bases are TGTGCCAGCAGCCGACTAGGGACAGTGAACTCCTACGAGCAGTACTTC. Translated, it gives CASSRLGTVNSYEQYF.

In this sample, this clonotype turned up once. This chain joins TRBV21-1 and TRBJ1-4; whether TRBD1, the table's D call, matches the DNA was not checked. TRBV21-1 is flagged as a pseudogene. The length of the CDR3 is 16 residues. The CDR3 here is CASSKGFTGGYEKLFF. The CDR3 DNA is TGTGCCAGCAGCAAAGGTTTCACAGGGGGATATGAAAAACTGTTTTTT.

The chain uses TRBV7-2 and TRBJ1-1, with a weak D call TRBD1 (6 bases). Germline lookup yields CDR1 SGHTA and CDR2 FQGNSA. V dropped 1 base and J dropped 2 bases, with 11 bases sitting between them. The CDR3 loop spans 15 amino acids. The CDR3 DNA sequence: TGTGCCAGCAGCTTAGTCTGGGGGCACAACACTGAAGCTTTCTTT. Its protein product is CASSLVWGHNTEAFF.

This chain links TRBV29-1 with TRBJ2-5, with 8 positions matching TRBD1. CDR3 length equals 15 residues. Germline CDR1 and CDR2: SQVTM and ANQGSEA. The V segment lost 2 bases and the J segment 2 bases; nucleotides outside the gene matches: 7. The CDR3 is CSVEYPDRAQETQYF. The CDR3 coding sequence is TGCAGCGTTGAATACCCGGACAGGGCACAAGAGACCCAGTACTTC.